Only one count was recorded for the clone carrying this TCR beta chain. Its antigen is unknown. The V gene's germline CDR1 is KGHDR and CDR2 SFDVKD. The CDR3 runs to 14 residues. With 0 bases removed from V and 6 bases from J, the gap between germline ends came to 11 bases. In patients chosen for sequencing, flow cytometry had shown CD8+CD57+ cell expansion. Blood samples were obtained from patients who had received no prior therapy. This specimen comes from a study of CD8+CD57+ T cells in acquired aplastic anemia. For the study at large: Quantities of DNA derived from sorted CD4+ and CD8+ cells averaged roughly 3 ug.

Study-level results: Patients and controls shared roughly 31 CD8+ CDR3 sequences, highly expressed in patients.

Genomic DNA provided the template from which TCR beta VDJ and CDR3 profiles were obtained. Using its own MiXCR run on the reads, TCRdb lists one record per CDR3 protein. The sample lists more than 150,000 distinct CDR3 sequences; around half were seen once. The chain combines TRBV24-1 with TRBJ2-7, with TRBD1 as a possible D gene (6 bases). This TCR was sampled from a human donor with aplastic anemia. What was sequenced was sorted CD4+, CD8+, or CD8+CD57+ T cells (not recorded which) from PBMCs. The CDR3 reads CATSDLATGGEQYF. CDR3 nucleotides: TGTGCCACCAGTGATTTGGCGACAGGAGGCGAGCAGTACTTC.